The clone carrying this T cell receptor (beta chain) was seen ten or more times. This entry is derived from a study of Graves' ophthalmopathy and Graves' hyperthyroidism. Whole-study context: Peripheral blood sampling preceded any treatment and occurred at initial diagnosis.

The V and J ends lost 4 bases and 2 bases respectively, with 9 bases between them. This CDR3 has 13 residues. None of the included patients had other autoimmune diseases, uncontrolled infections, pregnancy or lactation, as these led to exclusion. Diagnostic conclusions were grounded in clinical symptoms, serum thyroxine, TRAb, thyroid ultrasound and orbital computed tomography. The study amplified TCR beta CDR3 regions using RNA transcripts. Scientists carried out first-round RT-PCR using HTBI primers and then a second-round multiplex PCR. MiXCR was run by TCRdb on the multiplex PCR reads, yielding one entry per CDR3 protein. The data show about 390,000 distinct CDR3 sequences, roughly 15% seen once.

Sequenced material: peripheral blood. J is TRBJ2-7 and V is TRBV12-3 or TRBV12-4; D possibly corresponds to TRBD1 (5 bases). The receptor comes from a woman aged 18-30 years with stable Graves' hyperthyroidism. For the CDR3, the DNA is TGTGCCAGCAGTTGGGGCAAAACCTACGAGCAGTACTTC. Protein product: CASSWGKTYEQYF.